The clone carrying this T cell receptor beta chain was observed a handful of times. The sample originates from a study of human T cells and chemical hapten exposure. The time point was: patch test 3, about 24 weeks after DPC sensitization. Documented treatment: therapeutic diphenylcyclopropenone sensitization with weekly scalp DPC. From the RACE reads, TCRdb called clonotypes with MiXCR, one entry per CDR3 protein. The data show approximately 88,000 distinct CDR3 sequences, about an eighth seen once. The CDR3 runs 17 residues. CDR1 is KGHSH, CDR2 LQKENI, per germline. V was shortened by 1 base and J by 0 bases, with 15 bases between the two germline ends.

The source of this sequence is a woman between 50 and 59 years old with alopecia areata. Some clones in this sample may be carry-over from other donors' samples. The chain recombines TRBV18 with TRBJ1-1; D is perhaps TRBD1 (5 bases). The sequences come from whole blood, collected in connection with sensitization to the hapten diphenylcyclopropenone (DPC). The CDR3, as DNA: TGTGCCAGCTCACCACTACCAGGGACCTCAATGAACACTGAAGCTTTCTTT. Translation gives CASSPLPGTSMNTEAFF. The whole variable domain, remainder taken from reference TRBV18 and TRBJ1-1, is NAGVMQNPRHLVRRRGQEARLRCSPMKGHSHVYWYRQLPEEGLKFMVYLQKENIIDESGMPKERFSAEFPKEGPSILRIQQVVRGDSAAYFCASSPLPGTSMNTEAFFGQGTRLTVV.